This T cell receptor (beta chain) originates from a study of CD8 T cells in ankylosing spondylitis. Study-wide results and caveats: Ankylosing spondylitis blood appeared to carry a characteristic TCR beta motif of roughly 8 highly homologous variants. Clones linked to the disease showed a CD8+ phenotype. They occurred at relatively low frequencies in peripheral blood.

The germline gives CDR1 SGHVS, CDR2 FQNEAQ. Trimming cost V 1 base and J 4 bases, with 16 bases left between them. CDR3 size: 16 residues. TCRdb used MiXCR to reprocess the 5' RACE reads, holding one entry per CDR3 protein. The repertoire holds more than 150,000 distinct CDR3 sequences, with around 10% as singletons. This clonotype showed up many times. The antigen is not known. The origin of this receptor is a male donor with ankylosing spondylitis or in good health (not recorded which). The chain carries TRBV7-8 and TRBJ2-5; perhaps TRBD2 as D (5 bases). Material for sequencing was blood, either unsorted or a sorted T cell fraction (not recorded which). CDR3 sequence: CASSLGVGGYGETQYF. CDR3 nucleotide sequence: TGTGCCAGCAGCTTAGGGGTTGGAGGATACGGAGAGACCCAGTACTTC.